This T cell receptor beta chain was obtained from a study of blood T cell repertoires in COVID-19. Seattle's enrolled individuals joined amid active infection and were then monitored longitudinally. Per the study methods: Amplification of reference gene primers provided the estimated nucleated cell counts. Produced via immunoSEQ multiplex PCR; TCRdb's table is partial and in-frame only. That table furnishes V, J and clone size, whereas the DNA furnished D and trimming. The sample consists of approximately 290,000 clones, approximately 85% of them appearing once. CDR3 length: 13 amino acids. Germline V lookup: CDR1 SGHRS, CDR2 YFSETQ. J gave up 5 bases and V 2 bases, and 3 bases lay outside the gene matches.

The sequencing sample was made of peripheral blood. V gene TRBV5-1 combines with J gene TRBJ2-5, with 7 bases fitting TRBD2. This receptor was taken from a human donor with COVID-19, enrolled during active disease. The donor label of this sample is uncertain. CDR3 nucleotide sequence: TGCGCCAGCAGCTTTACTAGCGATGAGACCCAGTACTTC. As protein: CASSFTSDETQYF.